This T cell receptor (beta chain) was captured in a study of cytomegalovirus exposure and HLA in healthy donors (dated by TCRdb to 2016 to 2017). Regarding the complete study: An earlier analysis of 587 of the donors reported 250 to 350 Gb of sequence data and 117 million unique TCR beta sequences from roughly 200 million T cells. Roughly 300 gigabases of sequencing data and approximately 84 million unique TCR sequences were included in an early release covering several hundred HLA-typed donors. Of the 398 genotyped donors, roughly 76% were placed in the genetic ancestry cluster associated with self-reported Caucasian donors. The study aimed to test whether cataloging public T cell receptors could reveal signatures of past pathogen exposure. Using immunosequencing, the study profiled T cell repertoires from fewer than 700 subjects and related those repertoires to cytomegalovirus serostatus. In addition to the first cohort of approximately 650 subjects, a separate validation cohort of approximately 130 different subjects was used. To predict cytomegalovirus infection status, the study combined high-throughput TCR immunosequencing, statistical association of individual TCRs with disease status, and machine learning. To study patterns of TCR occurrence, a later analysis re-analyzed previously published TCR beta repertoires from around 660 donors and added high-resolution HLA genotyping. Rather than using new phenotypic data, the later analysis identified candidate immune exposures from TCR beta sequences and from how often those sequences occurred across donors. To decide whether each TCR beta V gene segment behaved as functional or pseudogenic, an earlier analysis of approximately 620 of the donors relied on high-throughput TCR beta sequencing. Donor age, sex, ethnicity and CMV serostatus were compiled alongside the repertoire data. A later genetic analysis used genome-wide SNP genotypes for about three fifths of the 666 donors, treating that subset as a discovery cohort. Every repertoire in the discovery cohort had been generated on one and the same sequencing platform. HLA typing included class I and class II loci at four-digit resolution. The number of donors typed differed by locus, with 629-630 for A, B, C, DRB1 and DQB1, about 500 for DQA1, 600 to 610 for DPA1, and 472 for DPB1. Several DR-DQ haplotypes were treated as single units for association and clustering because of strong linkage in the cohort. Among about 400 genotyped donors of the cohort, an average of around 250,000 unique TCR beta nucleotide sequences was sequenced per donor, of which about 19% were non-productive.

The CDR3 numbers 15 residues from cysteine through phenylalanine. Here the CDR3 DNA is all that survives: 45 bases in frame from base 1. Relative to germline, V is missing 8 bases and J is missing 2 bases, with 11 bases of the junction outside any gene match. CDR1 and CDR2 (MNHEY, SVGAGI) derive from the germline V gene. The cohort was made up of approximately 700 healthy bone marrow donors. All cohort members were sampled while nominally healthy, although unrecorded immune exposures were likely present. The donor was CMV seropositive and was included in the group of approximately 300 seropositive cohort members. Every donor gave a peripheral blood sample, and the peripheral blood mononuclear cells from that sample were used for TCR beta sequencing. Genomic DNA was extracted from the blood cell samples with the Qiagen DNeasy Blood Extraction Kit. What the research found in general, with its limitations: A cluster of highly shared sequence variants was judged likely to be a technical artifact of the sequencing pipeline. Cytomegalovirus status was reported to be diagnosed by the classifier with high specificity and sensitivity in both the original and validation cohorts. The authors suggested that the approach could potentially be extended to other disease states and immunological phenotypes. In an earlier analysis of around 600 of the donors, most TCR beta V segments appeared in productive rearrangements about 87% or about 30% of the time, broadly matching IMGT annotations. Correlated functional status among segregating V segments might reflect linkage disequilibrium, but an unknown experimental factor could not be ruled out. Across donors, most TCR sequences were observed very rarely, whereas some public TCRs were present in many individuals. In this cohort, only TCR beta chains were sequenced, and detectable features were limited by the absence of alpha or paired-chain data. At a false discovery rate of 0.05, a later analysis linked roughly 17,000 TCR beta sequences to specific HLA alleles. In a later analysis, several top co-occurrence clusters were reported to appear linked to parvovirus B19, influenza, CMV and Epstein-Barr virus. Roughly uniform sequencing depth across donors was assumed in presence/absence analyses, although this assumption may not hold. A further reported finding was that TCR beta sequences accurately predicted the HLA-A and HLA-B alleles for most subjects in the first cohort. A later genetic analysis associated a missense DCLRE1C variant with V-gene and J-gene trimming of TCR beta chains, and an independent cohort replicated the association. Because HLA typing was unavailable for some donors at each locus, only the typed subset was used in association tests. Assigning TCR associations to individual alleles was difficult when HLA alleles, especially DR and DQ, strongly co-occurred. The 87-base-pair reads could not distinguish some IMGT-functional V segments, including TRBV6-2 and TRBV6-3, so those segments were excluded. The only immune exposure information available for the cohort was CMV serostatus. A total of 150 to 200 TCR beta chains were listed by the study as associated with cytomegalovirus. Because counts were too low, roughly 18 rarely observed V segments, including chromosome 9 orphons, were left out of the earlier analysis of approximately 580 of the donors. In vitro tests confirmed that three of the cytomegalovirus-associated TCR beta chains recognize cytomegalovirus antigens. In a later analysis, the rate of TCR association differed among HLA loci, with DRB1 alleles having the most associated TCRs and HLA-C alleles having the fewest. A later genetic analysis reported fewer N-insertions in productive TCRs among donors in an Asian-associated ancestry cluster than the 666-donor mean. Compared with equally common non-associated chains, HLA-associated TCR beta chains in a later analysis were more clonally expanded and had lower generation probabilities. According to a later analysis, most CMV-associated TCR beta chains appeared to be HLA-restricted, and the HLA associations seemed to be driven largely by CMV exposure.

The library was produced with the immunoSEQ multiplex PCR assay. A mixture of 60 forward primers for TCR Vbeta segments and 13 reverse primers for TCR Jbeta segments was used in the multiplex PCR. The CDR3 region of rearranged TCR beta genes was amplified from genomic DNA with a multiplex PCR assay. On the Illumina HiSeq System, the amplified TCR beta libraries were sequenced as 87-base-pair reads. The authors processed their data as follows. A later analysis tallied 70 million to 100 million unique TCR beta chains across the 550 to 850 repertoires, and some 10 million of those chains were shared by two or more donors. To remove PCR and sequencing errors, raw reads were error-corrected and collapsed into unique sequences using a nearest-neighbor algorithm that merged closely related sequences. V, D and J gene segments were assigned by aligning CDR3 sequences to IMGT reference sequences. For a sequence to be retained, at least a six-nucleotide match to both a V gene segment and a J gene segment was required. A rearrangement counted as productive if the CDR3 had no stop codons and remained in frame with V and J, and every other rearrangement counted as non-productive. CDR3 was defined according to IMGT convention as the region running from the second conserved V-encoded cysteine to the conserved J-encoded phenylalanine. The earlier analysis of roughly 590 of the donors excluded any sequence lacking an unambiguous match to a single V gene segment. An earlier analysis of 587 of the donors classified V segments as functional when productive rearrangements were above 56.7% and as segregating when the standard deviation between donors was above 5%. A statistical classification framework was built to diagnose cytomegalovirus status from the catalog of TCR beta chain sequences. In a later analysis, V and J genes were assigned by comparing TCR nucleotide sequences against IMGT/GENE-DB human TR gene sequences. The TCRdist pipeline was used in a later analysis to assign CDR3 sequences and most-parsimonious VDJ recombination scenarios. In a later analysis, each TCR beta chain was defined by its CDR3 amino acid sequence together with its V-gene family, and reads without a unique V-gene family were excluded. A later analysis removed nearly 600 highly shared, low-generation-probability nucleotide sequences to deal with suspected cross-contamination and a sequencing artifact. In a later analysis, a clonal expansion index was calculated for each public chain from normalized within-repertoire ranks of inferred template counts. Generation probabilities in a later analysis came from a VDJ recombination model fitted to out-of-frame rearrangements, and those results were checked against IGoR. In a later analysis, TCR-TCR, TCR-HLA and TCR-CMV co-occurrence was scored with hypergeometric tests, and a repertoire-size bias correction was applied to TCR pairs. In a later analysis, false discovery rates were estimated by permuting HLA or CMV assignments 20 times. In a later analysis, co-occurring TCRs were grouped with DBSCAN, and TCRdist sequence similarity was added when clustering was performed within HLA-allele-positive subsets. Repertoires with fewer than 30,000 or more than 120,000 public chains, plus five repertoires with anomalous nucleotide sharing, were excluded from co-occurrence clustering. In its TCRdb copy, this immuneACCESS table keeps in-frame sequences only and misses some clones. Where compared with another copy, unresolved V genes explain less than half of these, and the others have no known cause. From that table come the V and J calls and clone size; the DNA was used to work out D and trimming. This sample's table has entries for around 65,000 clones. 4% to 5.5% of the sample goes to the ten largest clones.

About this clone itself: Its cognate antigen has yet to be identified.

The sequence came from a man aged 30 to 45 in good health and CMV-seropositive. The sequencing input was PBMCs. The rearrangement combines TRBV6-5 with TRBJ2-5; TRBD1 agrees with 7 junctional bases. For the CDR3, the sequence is CASGLGQSFQETQYF. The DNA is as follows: TGTGCCAGCGGACTGGGACAGAGCTTTCAAGAGACCCAGTACTTC.